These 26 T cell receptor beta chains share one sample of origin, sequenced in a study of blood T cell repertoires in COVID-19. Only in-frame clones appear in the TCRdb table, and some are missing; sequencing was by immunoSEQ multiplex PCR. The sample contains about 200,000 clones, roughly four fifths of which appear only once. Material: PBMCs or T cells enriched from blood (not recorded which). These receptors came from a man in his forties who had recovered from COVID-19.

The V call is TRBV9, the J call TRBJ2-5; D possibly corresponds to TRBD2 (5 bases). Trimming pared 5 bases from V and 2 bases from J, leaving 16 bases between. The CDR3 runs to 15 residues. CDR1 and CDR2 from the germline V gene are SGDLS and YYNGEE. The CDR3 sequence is CASSESGNSQETQYF. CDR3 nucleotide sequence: TGTGCCAGCAGTGAATCCGGGAACAGTCAAGAGACCCAGTACTTC.

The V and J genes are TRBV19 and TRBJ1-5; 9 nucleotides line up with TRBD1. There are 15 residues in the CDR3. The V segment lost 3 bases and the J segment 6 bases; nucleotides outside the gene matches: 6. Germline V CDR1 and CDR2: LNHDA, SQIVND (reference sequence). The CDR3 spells CASSMTDRGSQPQHF. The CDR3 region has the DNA TGTGCCAGTAGTATGACTGACAGGGGGTCTCAGCCCCAGCATTTT.

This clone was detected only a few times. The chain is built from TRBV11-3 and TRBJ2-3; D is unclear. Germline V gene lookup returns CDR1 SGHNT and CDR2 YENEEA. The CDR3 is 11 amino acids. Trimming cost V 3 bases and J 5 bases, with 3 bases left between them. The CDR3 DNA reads TGTGCCAGCAGCTTCGGAGATACGCAGTATTTT. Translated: CASSFGDTQYF.

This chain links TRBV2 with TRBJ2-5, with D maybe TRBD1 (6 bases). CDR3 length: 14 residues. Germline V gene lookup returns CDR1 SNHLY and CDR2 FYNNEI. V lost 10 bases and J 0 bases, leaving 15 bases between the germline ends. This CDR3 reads CATRWTAYQETQYF. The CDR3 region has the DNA TGTGCCACGCGATGGACAGCGTACCAAGAGACCCAGTACTTC.

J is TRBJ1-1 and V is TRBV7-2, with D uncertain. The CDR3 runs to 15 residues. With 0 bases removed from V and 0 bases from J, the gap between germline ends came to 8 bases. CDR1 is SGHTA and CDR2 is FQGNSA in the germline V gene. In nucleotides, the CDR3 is TGTGCCAGCAGCTTAGCGTACAGCATGAACACTGAAGCTTTCTTT. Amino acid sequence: CASSLAYSMNTEAFF.

DNA of the CDR3: TGTGCCAGCAGCCCTAGAGAAGACTCCTACGAGCAGTACTTC. It yields the protein CASSPREDSYEQYF. V is TRBV5-4 and J is TRBJ2-7, with D hard to call. V was trimmed by 4 bases and J by 0 bases, leaving 11 bases between them. The CDR3 loop spans 14 amino acids. Per germline, CDR1 SGHNT and CDR2 YYREEE (reference sequence).

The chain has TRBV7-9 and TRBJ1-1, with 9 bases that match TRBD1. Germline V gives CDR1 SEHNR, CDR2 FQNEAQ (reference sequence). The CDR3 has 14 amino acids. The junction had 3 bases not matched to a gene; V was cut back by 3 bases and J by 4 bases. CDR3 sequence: CASSFGQGSTEAFF. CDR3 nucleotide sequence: TGTGCCAGCAGCTTTGGACAGGGGAGCACTGAAGCTTTCTTT. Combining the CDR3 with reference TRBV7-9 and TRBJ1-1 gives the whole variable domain DTGVSQNPRHKITKRGQNVTFRCDPISEHNRLYWYRQTLGQGPEFLTYFQNEAQLEKSRLLSDRFSAERPKGSFSTLEIQRTEQGDSAMYLCASSFGQGSTEAFFGQGTRLTVV.

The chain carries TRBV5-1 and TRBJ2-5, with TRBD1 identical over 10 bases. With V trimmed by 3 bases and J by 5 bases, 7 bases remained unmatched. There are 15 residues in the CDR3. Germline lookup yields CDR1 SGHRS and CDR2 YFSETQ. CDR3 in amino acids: CASSSTGTGVETQYF. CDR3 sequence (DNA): TGCGCCAGCAGCTCCACCGGGACAGGGGTGGAGACCCAGTACTTC.

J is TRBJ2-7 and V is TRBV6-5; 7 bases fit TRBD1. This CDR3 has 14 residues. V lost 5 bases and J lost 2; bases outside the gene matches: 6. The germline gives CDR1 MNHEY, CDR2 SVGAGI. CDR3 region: CASSTGTVPYEQYV. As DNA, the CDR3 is TGTGCCAGCAGTACCGGGACAGTTCCCTACGAGCAGTACGTC.

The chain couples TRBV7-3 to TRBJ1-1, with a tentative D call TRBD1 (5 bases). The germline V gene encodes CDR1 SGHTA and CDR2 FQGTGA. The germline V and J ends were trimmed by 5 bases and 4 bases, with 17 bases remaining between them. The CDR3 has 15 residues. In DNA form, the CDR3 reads TGTGCCAGCAGCCCTCAGGGTGCTGTCCGCACTGAAGCTTTCTTT. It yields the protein CASSPQGAVRTEAFF.

The CDR3 here is CASSIGDRGPTEAFF. The CDR3 DNA is TGTGCCAGTAGTATCGGGGACAGGGGCCCGACTGAAGCTTTCTTT. The chain links TRBV19 to TRBJ1-1; 10 positions match TRBD1. Germline V gene sequence: CDR1 LNHDA, CDR2 SQIVND (reference sequence). V shed 3 bases, J shed 5 bases, and the junction held 6 bases outside the gene matches. The CDR3 consists of 15 residues.

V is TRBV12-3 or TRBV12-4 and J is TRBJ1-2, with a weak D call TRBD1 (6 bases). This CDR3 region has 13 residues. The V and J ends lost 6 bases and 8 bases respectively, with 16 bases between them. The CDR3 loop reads CASSLTGTSGYTF. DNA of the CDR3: TGTGCCAGCAGCCTGACAGGAACAAGCGGCTACACCTTC.

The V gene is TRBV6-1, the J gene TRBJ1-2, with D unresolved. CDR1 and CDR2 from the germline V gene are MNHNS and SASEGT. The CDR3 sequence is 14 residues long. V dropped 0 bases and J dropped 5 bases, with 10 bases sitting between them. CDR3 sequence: CASSEAKAEYGYTF. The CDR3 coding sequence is TGTGCCAGCAGTGAAGCTAAAGCTGAGTATGGCTACACCTTC.

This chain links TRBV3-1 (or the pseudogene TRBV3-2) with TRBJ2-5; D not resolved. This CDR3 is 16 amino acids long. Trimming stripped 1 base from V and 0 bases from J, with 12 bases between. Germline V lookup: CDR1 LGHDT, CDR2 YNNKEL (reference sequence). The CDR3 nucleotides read TGTGCCAGCAGCCAAGGACCTTTCGGGTACCAAGAGACCCAGTACTTC. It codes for CASSQGPFGYQETQYF.

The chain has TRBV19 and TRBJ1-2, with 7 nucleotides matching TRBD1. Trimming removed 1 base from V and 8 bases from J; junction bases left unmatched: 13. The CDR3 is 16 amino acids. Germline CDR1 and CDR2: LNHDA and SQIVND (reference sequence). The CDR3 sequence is CASSIVLRQGRFGYTF. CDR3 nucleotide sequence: TGTGCCAGTAGTATAGTGTTGCGACAGGGAAGATTCGGCTACACCTTC. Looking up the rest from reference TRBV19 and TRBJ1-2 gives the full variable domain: DGGITQSPKYLFRKEGQNVTLSCEQNLNHDAMYWYRQDPGQGLRLIYYSQIVNDFQKGDIAEGYSVSREKKESFPLTVTSAQKNPTAFYLCASSIVLRQGRFGYTFGSGTRLTVV.

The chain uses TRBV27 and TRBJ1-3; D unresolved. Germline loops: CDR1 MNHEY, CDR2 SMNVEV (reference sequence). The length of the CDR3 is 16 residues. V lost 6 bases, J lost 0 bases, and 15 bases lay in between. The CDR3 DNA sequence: TGTGCCAGCAGCACCCGCAAGCCGAGCTCTGGAAACACCATATATTTT. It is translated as CASSTRKPSSGNTIYF.

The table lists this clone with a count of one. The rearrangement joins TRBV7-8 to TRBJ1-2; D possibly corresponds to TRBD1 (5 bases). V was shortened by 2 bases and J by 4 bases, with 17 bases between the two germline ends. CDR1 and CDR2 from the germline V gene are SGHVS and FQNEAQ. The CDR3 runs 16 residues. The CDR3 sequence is CASSLLVLDQGYGYTF. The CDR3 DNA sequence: TGTGCCAGCAGCTTATTGGTGTTAGATCAGGGCTATGGCTACACCTTC. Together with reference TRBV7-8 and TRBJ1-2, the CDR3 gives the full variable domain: GAGVSQSPRYKVAKRGQDVALRCDPISGHVSLFWYQQALGQGPEFLTYFQNEAQLDKSGLPSDRFFAERPEGSVSTLKIQRTQQEDSAVYLCASSLLVLDQGYGYTFGSGTRLTVV.

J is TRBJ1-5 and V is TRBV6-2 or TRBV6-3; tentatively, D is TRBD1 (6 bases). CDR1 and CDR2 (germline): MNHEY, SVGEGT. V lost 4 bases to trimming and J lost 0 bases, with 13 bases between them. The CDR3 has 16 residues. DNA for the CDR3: TGTGCCAGCAGTTTTATCGGGGGGCCTAGCAATCAGCCCCAGCATTTT. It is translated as CASSFIGGPSNQPQHF.

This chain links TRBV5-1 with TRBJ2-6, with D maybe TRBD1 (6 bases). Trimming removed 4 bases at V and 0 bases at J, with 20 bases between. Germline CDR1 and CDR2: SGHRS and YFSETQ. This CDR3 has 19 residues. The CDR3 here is CASSPGPPGQTSGANVLTF. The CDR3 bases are TGCGCCAGCAGCCCCGGCCCGCCGGGACAAACCTCTGGGGCCAACGTCCTGACTTTC.

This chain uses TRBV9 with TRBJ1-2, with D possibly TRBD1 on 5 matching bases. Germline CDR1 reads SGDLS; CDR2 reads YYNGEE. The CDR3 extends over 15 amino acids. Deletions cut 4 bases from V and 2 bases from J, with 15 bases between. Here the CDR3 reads CASSPLGHLNYGYTF. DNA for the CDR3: TGTGCCAGCAGCCCCCTCGGACATCTCAACTATGGCTACACCTTC. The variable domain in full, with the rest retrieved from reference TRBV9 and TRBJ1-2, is DSGVTQTPKHLITATGQRVTLRCSPRSGDLSVYWYQQSLDQGLQFLIQYYNGEERAKGNILERFSAQQFPDLHSELNLSSLELGDSALYFCASSPLGHLNYGYTFGSGTRLTVV.

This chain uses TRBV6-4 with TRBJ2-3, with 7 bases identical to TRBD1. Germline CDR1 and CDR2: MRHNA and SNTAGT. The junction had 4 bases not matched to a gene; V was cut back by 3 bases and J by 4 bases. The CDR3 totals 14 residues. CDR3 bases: TGTGCCAGCAGTGAGACAGGGACCCCAGATACGCAGTATTTT. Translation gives CASSETGTPDTQYF.

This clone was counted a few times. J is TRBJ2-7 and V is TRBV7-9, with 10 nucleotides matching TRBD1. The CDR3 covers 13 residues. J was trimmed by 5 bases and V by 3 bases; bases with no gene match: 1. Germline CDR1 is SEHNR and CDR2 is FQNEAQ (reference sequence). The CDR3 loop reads CASSLGQGNEQYV. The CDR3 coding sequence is TGTGCCAGCAGCTTGGGACAGGGGAACGAGCAGTACGTC.

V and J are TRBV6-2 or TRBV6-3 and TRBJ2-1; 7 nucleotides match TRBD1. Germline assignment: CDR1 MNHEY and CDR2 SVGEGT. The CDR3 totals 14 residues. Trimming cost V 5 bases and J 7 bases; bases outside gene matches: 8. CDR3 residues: CASSIRTGRNEQFF. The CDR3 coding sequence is TGTGCCAGCAGTATCCGGACAGGACGGAATGAGCAGTTCTTC.

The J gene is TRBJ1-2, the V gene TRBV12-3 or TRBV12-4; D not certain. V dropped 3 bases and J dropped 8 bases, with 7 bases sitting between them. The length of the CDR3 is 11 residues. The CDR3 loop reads CASSFPGGYTF. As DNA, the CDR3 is TGTGCCAGCAGTTTCCCGGGAGGCTACACCTTC.

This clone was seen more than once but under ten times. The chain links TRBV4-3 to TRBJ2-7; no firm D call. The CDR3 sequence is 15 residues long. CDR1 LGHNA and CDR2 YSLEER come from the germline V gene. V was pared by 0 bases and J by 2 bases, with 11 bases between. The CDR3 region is CASSQDTLNPYEQYF. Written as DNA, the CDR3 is TGCGCCAGCAGCCAAGACACTCTGAACCCCTACGAGCAGTACTTC.

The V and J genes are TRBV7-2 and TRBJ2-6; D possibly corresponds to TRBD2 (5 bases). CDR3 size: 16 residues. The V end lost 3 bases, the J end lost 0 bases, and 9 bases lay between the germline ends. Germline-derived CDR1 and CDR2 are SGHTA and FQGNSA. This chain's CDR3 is CASSFTSSSGANVLTF. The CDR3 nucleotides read TGTGCCAGCAGCTTTACTAGTAGCTCTGGGGCCAACGTCCTGACTTTC.